This record covers a single T cell receptor beta chain. The data stem from a study of blood T cell repertoires in COVID-19. V was pared by 7 bases and J by 4 bases, with 14 bases between. The CDR3 is 13 residues long. Germline V gives CDR1 SNHLY, CDR2 FYNNEI. In the authors' methods: For nucleated cells, counts were estimated from reference gene primer amplification. Libraries were prepared by immunoSEQ multiplex PCR; TCRdb keeps only in-frame clonotypes and omits some of them. V and J calls and clone size come straight from that table; D and trimming were deduced from the DNA. The repertoire includes 50,000 to 60,000 clones, about nine tenths of them detected once, and 3% to 4% sits in the top ten.

V is TRBV2 and J is TRBJ2-7, with D maybe TRBD2 (6 bases). The source material was peripheral blood. The receptor's source is a man aged 40-50 years with COVID-19, enrolled during active disease. The CDR3 loop reads CASNRGGLYEQYF. Written as DNA, the CDR3 is TGTGCCAGCAATAGGGGAGGTTTGTACGAGCAGTACTTC. The whole variable domain, remainder taken from reference TRBV2 and TRBJ2-7, is EPEVTQTPSHQVTQMGQEVILRCVPISNHLYFYWYRQILGQKVEFLVSFYNNEISEKSEIFDDQFSVERPDGSNFTLKIRSTKLEDSAMYFCASNRGGLYEQYFGPGTRLTVT.